The 14 T cell receptor beta chains below come from one sample, sequenced in a study of blood T cell repertoires in COVID-19 (dated by TCRdb to about 2020). Library preparation was by the immunoSEQ multiplex PCR assay. Entries here come from immuneACCESS through TCRdb and include only in-frame sequences with V and J called. Some clones fail to appear in such tables; in the studies checked, an unresolved V gene covers under half of the shortfall, and the cause of the remainder is unknown. This sample lists some 150,000 clones; approximately 90% were detected once. 3.5% to 4.5% of the sample is in the top ten clones. The sample comprised peripheral blood. Every receptor here comes from a man younger than 35 with active or convalescent COVID-19.

This chain joins TRBV4-1 and TRBJ1-2; D is unresolved. The CDR3 sequence is 12 residues long. Trimming took 2 bases from V and 4 from J, leaving 5 bases between them. Germline-derived CDR1 and CDR2 are MGHRA and YSYEKL. CDR3 DNA sequence: TGCGCCAGCAGCCAACTCTCCTATGGCTACACCTTC. Translating it yields CASSQLSYGYTF.

V is TRBV11-2 and J is TRBJ2-1; D possibly corresponds to TRBD1 (6 bases). The germline V gene has CDR1 SGHAT and CDR2 FQNNGV. V was cut by 4 bases and J by 7 bases, with 17 bases left in between. This CDR3 spans 15 amino acids. The DNA for the CDR3 is TGTGCCAGCAGCTCCCCCCGGGCAGGGGATAATGAGCAGTTCTTC. Encoded protein: CASSSPRAGDNEQFF.

The gene calls are TRBV4-1 and TRBJ1-1; TRBD1 matches 7 bases. V was clipped by 4 bases and J by 1 base; unmatched bases: 6. The CDR3 contains 15 residues. Germline CDR1 is MGHRA and CDR2 is YSYEKL. This chain's CDR3 is CASSRLGQTNTEAFF. The CDR3 DNA follows: TGCGCCAGCAGCCGCTTGGGACAGACGAACACTGAAGCTTTCTTT.

This clone was observed a single time. V and J are TRBV5-1 and TRBJ1-2, with 8 bases identical to TRBD1. The CDR3 runs to 15 residues. The J segment lost 6 bases and the V segment lost 1 base, leaving 8 bases of the junction unmatched. CDR1 is SGHRS and CDR2 is YFSETQ in the germline V gene. Written as DNA, the CDR3 is TGCGCCAGCAGCTTGAGTACAGGGGGACGGGATGGCTACACCTTC. The encoded protein is CASSLSTGGRDGYTF.

V usage is TRBV7-9 and J usage is TRBJ1-1; TRBD1 aligns across 7 bases. The junction had 8 bases not matched to a gene; V was cut back by 4 bases and J by 6 bases. CDR3 length equals 14 residues. The germline gives CDR1 SEHNR, CDR2 FQNEAQ (reference sequence). The CDR3 is CASSSRDRAPEAFF. The CDR3 coding sequence is TGTGCCAGCAGCTCGAGAGACAGGGCCCCTGAAGCTTTCTTT.

This sequence joins TRBV4-1 and TRBJ2-7; the D is unclear. This CDR3 contains 16 residues. The V gene lost 1 base and the J gene lost 3 bases, with 16 bases spanning the gap. Germline CDR1 is MGHRA and CDR2 is YSYEKL. The CDR3 nucleotides are TGCGCCAGCAGCCAAGCATCGGGTGCAGCCATCTACGAGCAGTACTTC. Translating it yields CASSQASGAAIYEQYF.

Written as DNA, the CDR3 is TGTGCCAGCAGTTCACAGGGATTAGAGACCCAGTACTTC. Protein product: CASSSQGLETQYF. The chain couples TRBV12-3 or TRBV12-4 to TRBJ2-5, with D perhaps TRBD1 (6 bases). CDR3 length: 13 amino acids. Trimming took 4 bases from V and 4 from J, leaving 10 bases between them.

The chain combines TRBV6-1 with TRBJ1-1, with D possibly TRBD1 on 5 matching bases. Trimming took 3 bases from V and 4 from J, leaving 9 bases between them. Germline-derived CDR1 and CDR2 are MNHNS and SASEGT. CDR3 length: 13 residues. The chain's CDR3 is CASSDGQGTEAFF. The DNA of the CDR3 is TGTGCCAGCAGTGATGGTCAGGGCACTGAAGCTTTCTTT.

This clone has only one observation. The chain joins TRBV28 to TRBJ1-4; a weak D match, TRBD1 (5 bases). V was pared by 2 bases and J by 4 bases, with 5 bases between. Germline V gene lookup returns CDR1 MDHEN and CDR2 SYDVKM. CDR3 length equals 13 residues. The CDR3 bases are TGTGCCAGCAGTTTAGACAGTAATGAAAAACTGTTTTTT. Translation: CASSLDSNEKLFF.

In its sample, this clone was seen a few times. The V call is TRBV24-1, the J call TRBJ2-1; the match to TRBD2 covers 12 bases. Germline V gives CDR1 KGHDR, CDR2 SFDVKD. V was pared by 0 bases and J by 10 bases, with 6 bases of the junction left unmatched. This CDR3 spans 16 amino acids. The CDR3 DNA reads as TGTGCCACCAGTGATTTGCTAGCGGGAGGGCCGGAGGAGCAGTTCTTC. Its protein product is CATSDLLAGGPEEQFF.

The J gene is TRBJ1-1, the V gene TRBV29-1; 9 bases align to TRBD1. Trimming at V came to 6 bases and at J to 3 bases, leaving 2 bases not matched to a gene. Germline V CDR1 and CDR2: SQVTM, ANQGSEA. This CDR3 has 12 residues. The CDR3 sequence: CSVTGGDTEAFF. CDR3 bases: TGCAGCGTGACAGGGGGGGACACTGAAGCTTTCTTT.

The table lists this clone with a count of one. This chain joins TRBV18 and TRBJ2-7; possible D gene TRBD2, 6 bases. V was shortened by 3 bases and J by 6 bases, with 15 bases between the two germline ends. Germline loops: CDR1 KGHSH, CDR2 LQKENI. This CDR3 contains 14 residues. The CDR3 protein is CASSPPAAGREQYF. The CDR3 DNA follows: TGTGCCAGCTCACCCCCGGCGGCGGGACGCGAGCAGTACTTC.

V and J are TRBV13 and TRBJ2-6; maybe TRBD1 (5 bases). The V and J ends lost 5 bases and 2 bases respectively, with 16 bases between them. CDR1 is PRHDT and CDR2 is FYEKMQ in the germline V gene (reference sequence). This CDR3 contains 17 residues. CDR3 nucleotide sequence: TGTGCCAGCAGCGCGCGCAGGGAATCAGCTGGGGCCAACGTCCTGACTTTC. Residues: CASSARRESAGANVLTF.

The sample holds a few counts of this clone. The genes are TRBV20-1 and TRBJ2-7, with D tentatively TRBD2 (5 bases). The V end was cut by 1 base, the J end by 5 bases, with 6 bases between. This CDR3 comprises 11 residues. Looked up from germline, CDR1 is DFQATT and CDR2 is SNEGSKA (reference sequence). CDR3 DNA: TGCAGTGCTAGAGCGGGGAACGAGCAGTACGTC. Its translation is CSARAGNEQYV.